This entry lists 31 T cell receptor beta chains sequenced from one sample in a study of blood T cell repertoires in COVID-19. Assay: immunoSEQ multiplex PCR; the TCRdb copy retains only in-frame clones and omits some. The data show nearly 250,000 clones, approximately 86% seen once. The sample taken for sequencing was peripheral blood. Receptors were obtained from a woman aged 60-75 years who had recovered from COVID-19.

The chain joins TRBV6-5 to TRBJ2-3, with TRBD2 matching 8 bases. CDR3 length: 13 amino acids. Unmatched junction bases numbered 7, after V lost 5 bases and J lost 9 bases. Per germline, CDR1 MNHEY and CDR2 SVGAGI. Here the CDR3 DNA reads TGTGCCAGCAGTCGGACTAGCCAGGTCACGCAGTATTTT. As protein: CASSRTSQVTQYF.

CDR3 loop: CASQAARVESPLHF. The CDR3 bases are TGTGCCAGCCAGGCCGCCAGGGTTGAGTCACCCCTCCACTTT. The V and J genes are TRBV6-5 and TRBJ1-6; D might be TRBD1 (5 bases). The V end was cut by 8 bases, the J end by 10 bases, with 18 bases between. Germline-derived CDR1 and CDR2 are MNHEY and SVGAGI. This CDR3 is 14 amino acids long.

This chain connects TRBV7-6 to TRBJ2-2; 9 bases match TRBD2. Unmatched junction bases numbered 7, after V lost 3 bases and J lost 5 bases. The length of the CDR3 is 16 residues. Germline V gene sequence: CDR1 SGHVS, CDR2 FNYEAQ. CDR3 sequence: CASSLGGGALTGELFF. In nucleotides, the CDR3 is TGTGCCAGCAGCTTGGGCGGGGGGGCCCTAACCGGGGAGCTGTTTTTT.

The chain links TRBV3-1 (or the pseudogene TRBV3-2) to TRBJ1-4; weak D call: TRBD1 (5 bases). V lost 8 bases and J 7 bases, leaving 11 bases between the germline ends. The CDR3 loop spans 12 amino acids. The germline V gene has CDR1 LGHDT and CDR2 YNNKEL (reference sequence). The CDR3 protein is CASGLGVEKLFF. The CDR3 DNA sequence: TGTGCCAGCGGCTTAGGGGTTGAAAAACTGTTTTTT.

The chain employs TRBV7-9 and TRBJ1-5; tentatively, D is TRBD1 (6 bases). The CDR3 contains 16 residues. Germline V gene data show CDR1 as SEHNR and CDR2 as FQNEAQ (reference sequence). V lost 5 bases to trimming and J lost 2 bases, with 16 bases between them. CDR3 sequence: CASSLRTDAGNQPQHF. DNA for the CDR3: TGTGCCAGCAGCCTACGGACAGACGCGGGCAATCAGCCCCAGCATTTT.

CDR3 protein: CASSQDSEQGNTEAFF. In DNA, the CDR3 is TGTGCCAGCAGCCAAGATTCTGAACAGGGGAACACTGAAGCTTTCTTT. This sequence joins TRBV3-1 (or the pseudogene TRBV3-2) and TRBJ1-1; D might be TRBD1 (6 bases). Germline V gives CDR1 LGHDT, CDR2 YNNKEL (reference sequence). The germline V and J ends were trimmed by 0 bases and 1 base, with 12 bases remaining between them. The CDR3 runs 16 residues.

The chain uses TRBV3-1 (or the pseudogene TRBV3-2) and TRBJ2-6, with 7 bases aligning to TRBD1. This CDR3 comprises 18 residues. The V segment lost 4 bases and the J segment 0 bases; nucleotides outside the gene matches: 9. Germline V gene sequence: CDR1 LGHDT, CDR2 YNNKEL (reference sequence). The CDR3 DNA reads TGTGCCAGCAGCCCCAGGACAGGTTTAAGCTCTGGGGCCAACGTCCTGACTTTC. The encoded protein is CASSPRTGLSSGANVLTF.

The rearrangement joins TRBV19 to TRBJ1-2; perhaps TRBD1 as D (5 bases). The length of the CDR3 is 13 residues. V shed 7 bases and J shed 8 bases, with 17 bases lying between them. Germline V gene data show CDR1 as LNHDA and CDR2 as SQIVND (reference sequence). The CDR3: CASNGAGLSGYTF. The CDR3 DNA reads TGTGCCAGTAATGGTGCAGGGTTGAGCGGCTACACCTTC.

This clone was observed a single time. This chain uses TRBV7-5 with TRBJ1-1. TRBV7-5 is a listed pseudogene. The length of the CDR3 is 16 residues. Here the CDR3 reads CARSQGGVYRRVEAFF. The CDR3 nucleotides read TGTGCCAGAAGCCAGGGAGGTGTGTACAGGCGGGTTGAAGCTTTCTTT.

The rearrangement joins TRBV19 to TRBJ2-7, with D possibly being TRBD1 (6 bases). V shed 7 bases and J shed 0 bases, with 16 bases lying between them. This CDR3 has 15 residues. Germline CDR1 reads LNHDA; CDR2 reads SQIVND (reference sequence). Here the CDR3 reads CASTNPGHGSYEQYF. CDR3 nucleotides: TGTGCCAGTACCAATCCGGGACACGGCTCCTACGAGCAGTACTTC.

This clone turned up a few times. CDR3: CASSFRTDSGNTIYF. The CDR3 region has the DNA TGTGCCAGCAGTTTTCGGACTGACTCTGGAAACACCATATATTTT. The chain joins TRBV28 to TRBJ1-3, with no clear D. V gave up 3 bases and J gave up 0 bases, with 9 bases separating them. CDR1 is MDHEN, CDR2 SYDVKM, per germline. The CDR3 covers 15 residues.

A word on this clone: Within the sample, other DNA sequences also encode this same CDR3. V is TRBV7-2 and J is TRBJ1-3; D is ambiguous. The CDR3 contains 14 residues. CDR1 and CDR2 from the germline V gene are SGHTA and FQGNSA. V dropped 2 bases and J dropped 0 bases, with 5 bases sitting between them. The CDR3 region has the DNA TGTGCCAGCAGCTTACTCGGCTCTGGAAACACCATATATTTT. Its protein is CASSLLGSGNTIYF.

The CDR3 is CASSTGQGVFLETQYF. DNA for the CDR3: TGTGCCAGCAGCACGGGACAGGGGGTTTTTCTAGAGACCCAGTACTTC. The gene calls are TRBV9 and TRBJ2-5, with 11 bases that match TRBD1. This CDR3 spans 16 amino acids. Per germline, CDR1 SGDLS and CDR2 YYNGEE. V gave up 4 bases and J gave up 4 bases; unmatched junction bases: 9.

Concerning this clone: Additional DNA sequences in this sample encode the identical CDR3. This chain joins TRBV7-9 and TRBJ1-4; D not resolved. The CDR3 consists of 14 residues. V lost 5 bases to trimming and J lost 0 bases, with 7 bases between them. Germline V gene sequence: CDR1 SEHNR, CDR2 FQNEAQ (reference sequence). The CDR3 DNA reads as TGTGCCAGCAGCCCACAGTCAACTAATGAAAAACTGTTTTTT. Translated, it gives CASSPQSTNEKLFF.

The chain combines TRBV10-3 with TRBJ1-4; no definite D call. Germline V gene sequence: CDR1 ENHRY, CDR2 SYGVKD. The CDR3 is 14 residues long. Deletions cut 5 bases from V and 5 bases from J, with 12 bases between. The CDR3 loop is CAISSREMNEKLFF. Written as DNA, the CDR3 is TGTGCCATCAGTTCCCGGGAGATGAATGAAAAACTGTTTTTT.

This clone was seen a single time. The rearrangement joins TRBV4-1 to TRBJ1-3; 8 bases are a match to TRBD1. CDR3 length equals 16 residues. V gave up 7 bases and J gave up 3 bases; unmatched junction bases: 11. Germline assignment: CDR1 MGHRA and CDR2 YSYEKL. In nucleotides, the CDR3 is TGCGCCAGCACTGACAGGGGCGAGGCGGGTGGAAACACCATATATTTT. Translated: CASTDRGEAGGNTIYF.

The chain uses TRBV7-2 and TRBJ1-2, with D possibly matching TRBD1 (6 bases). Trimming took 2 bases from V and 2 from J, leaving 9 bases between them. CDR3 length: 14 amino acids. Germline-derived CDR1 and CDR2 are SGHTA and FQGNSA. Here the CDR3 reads CASSLSDSNYGYTF. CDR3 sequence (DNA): TGTGCCAGCAGCTTATCGGACAGCAACTATGGCTACACCTTC. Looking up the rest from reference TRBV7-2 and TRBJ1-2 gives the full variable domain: GAGVSQSPSNKVTEKGKDVELRCDPISGHTALYWYRQSLGQGLEFLIYFQGNSAPDKSGLPSDRFSAERTGGSVSTLTIQRTQQEDSAVYLCASSLSDSNYGYTFGSGTRLTVV.

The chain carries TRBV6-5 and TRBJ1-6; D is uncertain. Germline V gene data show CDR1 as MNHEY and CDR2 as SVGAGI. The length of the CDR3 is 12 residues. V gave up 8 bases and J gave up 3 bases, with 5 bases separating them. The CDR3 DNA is TGTGCCAGCTGTAACTATAATTCACCCCTCCACTTT. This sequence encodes CASCNYNSPLHF.

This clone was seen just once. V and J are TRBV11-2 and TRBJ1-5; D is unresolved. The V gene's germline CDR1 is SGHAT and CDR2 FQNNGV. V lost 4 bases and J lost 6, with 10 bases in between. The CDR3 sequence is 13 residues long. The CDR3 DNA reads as TGTGCCAGCAGCTATGATGGAGGTCAGCCCCAGCATTTT. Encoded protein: CASSYDGGQPQHF.

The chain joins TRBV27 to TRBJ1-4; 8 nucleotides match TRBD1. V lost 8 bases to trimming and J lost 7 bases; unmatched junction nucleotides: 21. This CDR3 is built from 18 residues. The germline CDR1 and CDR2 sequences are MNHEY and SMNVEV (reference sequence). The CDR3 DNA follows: TGTGCCAGCTCCCCTCAGAGGACAGGGTCTTTCGTAGGTGAAAAACTGTTTTTT. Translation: CASSPQRTGSFVGEKLFF.

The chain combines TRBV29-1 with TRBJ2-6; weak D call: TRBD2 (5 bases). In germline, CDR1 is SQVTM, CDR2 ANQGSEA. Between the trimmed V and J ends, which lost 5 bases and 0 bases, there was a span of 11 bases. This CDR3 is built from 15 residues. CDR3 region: CSVWGGSSGANVLTF. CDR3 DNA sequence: TGCAGCGTTTGGGGTGGGAGCTCTGGGGCCAACGTCCTGACTTTC. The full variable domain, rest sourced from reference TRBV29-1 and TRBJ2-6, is SAVISQKPSRDICQRGTSLTIQCQVDSQVTMMFWYRQQPGQSLTLIATANQGSEATYESGFVIDKFPISRPNLTFSTLTVSNMSPEDSSIYLCSVWGGSSGANVLTFGAGSRLTVL.

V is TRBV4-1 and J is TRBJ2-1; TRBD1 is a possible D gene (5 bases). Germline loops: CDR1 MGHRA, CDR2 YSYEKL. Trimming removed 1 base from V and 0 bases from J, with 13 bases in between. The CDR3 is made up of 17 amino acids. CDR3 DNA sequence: TGCGCCAGCAGCCAAGTCCCCTGGGGCAGCTCCTACAATGAGCAGTTCTTC. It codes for CASSQVPWGSSYNEQFF.

The CDR3 bases are TGTGCCACCAGTGTAGGGGGCGACGCTAATGAAAAACTGTTTTTT. Amino acid sequence: CATSVGGDANEKLFF. The chain is built from TRBV24-1 and TRBJ1-4; 7 positions agree with TRBD1. This CDR3 comprises 15 residues. Germline V gives CDR1 KGHDR, CDR2 SFDVKD. Trimming took 5 bases from V and 3 from J; bases not matched to a gene: 5.

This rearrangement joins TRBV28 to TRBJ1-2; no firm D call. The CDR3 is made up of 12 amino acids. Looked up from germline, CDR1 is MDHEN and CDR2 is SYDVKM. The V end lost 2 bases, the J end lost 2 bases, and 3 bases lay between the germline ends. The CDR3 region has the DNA TGTGCCAGCAGTTTACGGAACTATGGCTACACCTTC. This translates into CASSLRNYGYTF.

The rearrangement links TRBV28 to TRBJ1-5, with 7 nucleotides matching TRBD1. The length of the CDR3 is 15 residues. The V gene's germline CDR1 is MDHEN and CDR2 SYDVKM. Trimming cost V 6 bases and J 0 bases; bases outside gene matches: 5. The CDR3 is CASRTQGYSNQPQHF. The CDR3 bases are TGTGCCAGCAGGACACAGGGGTATAGCAATCAGCCCCAGCATTTT.

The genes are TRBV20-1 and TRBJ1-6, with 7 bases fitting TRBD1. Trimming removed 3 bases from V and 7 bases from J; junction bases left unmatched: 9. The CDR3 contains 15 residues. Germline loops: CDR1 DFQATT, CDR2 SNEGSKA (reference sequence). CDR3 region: CSASRGDSANSPLHF. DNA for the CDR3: TGCAGTGCTAGTCGAGGGGACAGCGCCAATTCACCCCTCCACTTT.

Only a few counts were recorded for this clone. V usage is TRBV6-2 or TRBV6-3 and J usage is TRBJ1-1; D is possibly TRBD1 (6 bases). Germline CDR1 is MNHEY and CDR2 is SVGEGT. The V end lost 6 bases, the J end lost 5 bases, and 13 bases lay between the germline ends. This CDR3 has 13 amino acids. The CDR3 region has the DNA TGTGCCAGCAGCCCACAGGGCGGGACTGAAGCTTTCTTT. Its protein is CASSPQGGTEAFF.

CDR3 bases: TGTGCCAGCAGTTTATGGGCGGGGGCGGTAGGTGGCTACACCTTC. Residues: CASSLWAGAVGGYTF. The rearrangement joins TRBV28 to TRBJ1-2; the D gene is possibly TRBD1 (6 bases). Trimming took off 0 bases at V and 7 bases at J, with 15 bases between the two ends. There are 15 residues in the CDR3. Germline CDR1 MDHEN, CDR2 SYDVKM.

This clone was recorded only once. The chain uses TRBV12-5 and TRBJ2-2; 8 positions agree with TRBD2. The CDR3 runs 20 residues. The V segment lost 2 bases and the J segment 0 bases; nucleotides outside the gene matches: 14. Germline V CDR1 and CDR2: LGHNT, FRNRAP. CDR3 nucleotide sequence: TGTGCTAGTGGTTTGACGTTTGGCGGGGGGCCGACTACGAACACCGGGGAGCTGTTTTTT. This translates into CASGLTFGGGPTTNTGELFF.

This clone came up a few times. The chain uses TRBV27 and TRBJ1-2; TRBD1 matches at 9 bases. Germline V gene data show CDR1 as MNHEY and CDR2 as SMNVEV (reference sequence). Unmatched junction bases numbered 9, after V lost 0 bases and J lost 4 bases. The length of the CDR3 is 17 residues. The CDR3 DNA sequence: TGTGCCAGCAGTTTATCCGGGACAGGGTCGCTTATCTATGGCTACACCTTC. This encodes CASSLSGTGSLIYGYTF.

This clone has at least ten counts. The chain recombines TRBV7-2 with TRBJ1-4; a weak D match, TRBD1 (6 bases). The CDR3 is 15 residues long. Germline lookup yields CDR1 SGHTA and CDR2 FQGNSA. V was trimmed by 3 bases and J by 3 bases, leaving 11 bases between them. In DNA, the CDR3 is TGTGCCAGCAGCTTTTCCAGGGGATCTAATGAAAAACTGTTTTTT. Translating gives CASSFSRGSNEKLFF.